One sample yielded the 20 T cell receptor beta chains listed below, sequenced in a study of T cells in Graves' hyperthyroidism and ophthalmopathy. It was RNA transcripts that yielded the amplified TCR beta CDR3 regions. HTBI primers were used for first-round RT-PCR of the TCR CDR3. TCRdb reprocessed the multiplex PCR reads with MiXCR, giving one entry per CDR3 protein. The table records 250,000 to 350,000 distinct CDR3 sequences, roughly 15% of them present only once. Input material: blood. These receptors were collected from a man aged 30 to 39 with Graves' hyperthyroidism.

This clonotype was found many times. The CDR3 nucleotides are TGCAGCGTTGGGGGGGCAACCGGGACGCAGTATTTT. Its translation is CSVGGATGTQYF. The genes are TRBV29-1 and TRBJ2-3; D could derive from TRBD1 or TRBD2 (6 bases each). V was shortened by 4 bases and J by 9 bases, with 14 bases between the two germline ends. The CDR3 sequence is 12 residues long. Germline V gene lookup returns CDR1 SQVTM and CDR2 ANQGSEA.

Many counts were recorded for this clonotype. V and J are TRBV6-5 and TRBJ1-5; D unclear. Germline V lookup: CDR1 MNHEY, CDR2 SVGAGI. The V end lost 0 bases, the J end lost 6 bases, and 9 bases lay between the germline ends. The CDR3 has 14 residues. The CDR3 region has the DNA TGTGCCAGCAGTTACTCGAGAGGGTTTCAGCCCCAGCATTTT. Protein sequence: CASSYSRGFQPQHF.

The chain combines TRBV7-9 with TRBJ2-4; TRBD1 matches 9 bases. The CDR3 runs 14 residues. The junction had 6 bases not matched to a gene; V was cut back by 7 bases and J by 5 bases. CDR1 and CDR2 (germline): SEHNR, FQNEAQ (reference sequence). CDR3 protein: CASTHRDRENIQYF. In DNA form, the CDR3 reads TGTGCCAGCACCCACCGGGACAGGGAAAACATTCAGTACTTC.

This clonotype was seen ten or more times. J is TRBJ2-3 and V is TRBV5-5; 9 bases match TRBD2. Germline lookup yields CDR1 SGHKS and CDR2 YYEKEE (reference sequence). The V segment lost 0 bases and the J segment 2 bases; nucleotides outside the gene matches: 4. This CDR3 contains 16 residues. CDR3 loop: CASSLGLAESTDTQYF. CDR3 bases: TGTGCCAGCAGCTTGGGACTAGCGGAATCCACAGATACGCAGTATTTT.

This clonotype showed up just a few times. The chain carries TRBV3-1 and TRBJ2-7; 9 nucleotides line up with TRBD2. J was trimmed by 5 bases and V by 5 bases; bases with no gene match: 1. The germline CDR1 and CDR2 sequences are LGHDT and YNNKEL (reference sequence). This CDR3 region has 12 residues. CDR3 bases: TGTGCCAGCAGCGCGGGGGGGCACGAGCAGTACTTC. Its protein is CASSAGGHEQYF.

The V call is TRBV6-9, the J call TRBJ2-5; 12 nucleotides agree with TRBD2. This CDR3 has 15 amino acids. The ends lost 4 bases at V and 5 bases at J; junction bases unmatched: 5. The germline gives CDR1 MNHGY, CDR2 SVAAGI. The CDR3 is CASSWLAGGGETQYF. Here the CDR3 DNA reads TGTGCCAGCAGTTGGCTAGCGGGAGGGGGGGAGACCCAGTACTTC.

The chain is built from TRBV9 and TRBJ2-3; unclear D gene. The CDR3 extends over 13 amino acids. The germline CDR1 and CDR2 sequences are SGDLS and YYNGEE. Trimming pared 4 bases from V and 1 base from J, leaving 7 bases between. The CDR3 nucleotides read TGTGCCAGCAGCATCGAGGGCACAGATACGCAGTATTTT. Its translation: CASSIEGTDTQYF.

The sample holds many counts of this clonotype. The chain couples TRBV7-2 to TRBJ2-7, with TRBD2 matching over 13 bases. The CDR3 length is 15 residues. Trimming took 5 bases from V and 3 from J; bases not matched to a gene: 4. The germline gives CDR1 SGHTA, CDR2 FQGNSA. CDR3 sequence reads: CASSGTSGNDYEQYF. The CDR3 DNA is TGTGCCAGCAGCGGGACTAGCGGGAATGACTACGAGCAGTACTTC.

This clonotype was found many times. CDR3 in DNA: TGTGCCAGCAGCCCACCCCATAGCGGGAGTGGGTTGGCAGATACGCAGTATTTT. Translation: CASSPPHSGSGLADTQYF. The V gene is TRBV11-3, the J gene TRBJ2-3; TRBD2 matches at 9 bases. Per germline, CDR1 SGHNT and CDR2 YENEEA. The CDR3 is 18 amino acids. With V trimmed by 5 bases and J by 4 bases, 16 bases remained unmatched.

This clonotype has a handful of counts. The rearrangement joins TRBV9 to TRBJ2-4; 7 bases are shared with TRBD1. Trimming removed 4 bases from V and 0 bases from J; junction bases left unmatched: 7. The CDR3 sequence is 16 residues long. CDR1 SGDLS and CDR2 YYNGEE come from the germline V gene. CDR3: CASSPEGAGAKNIQYF. In DNA, the CDR3 is TGTGCCAGCAGCCCAGAGGGGGCGGGAGCCAAAAACATTCAGTACTTC.

This clonotype was recorded at least ten times. CDR3 loop: CATSRDDREYYEQYF. DNA for the CDR3: TGTGCCACCAGCAGAGACGACAGGGAGTACTACGAGCAGTACTTC. The V call is TRBV15, the J call TRBJ2-7; TRBD1 matches 7 bases. The CDR3 is made up of 15 amino acids. The junction had 5 bases not matched to a gene; V was cut back by 0 bases and J by 3 bases. The V gene's germline CDR1 is LNHNV and CDR2 YYDKDF (reference sequence).

This clonotype was seen ten or more times. The V and J genes are TRBV28 and TRBJ2-5; 13 bases agree with TRBD2. The germline gives CDR1 MDHEN, CDR2 SYDVKM. V shed 4 bases, J shed 1 base, and the junction held 6 bases outside the gene matches. The CDR3 has 17 residues. In DNA, the CDR3 is TGTGCCAGCAGTTACACTAGCGGGAGGGATATCCAAGAGACCCAGTACTTC. This translates into CASSYTSGRDIQETQYF.

This clonotype was observed at least ten times. The rearrangement uses TRBV2 and TRBJ1-2; TRBD1 might be the D (6 bases). V gave up 4 bases and J gave up 7 bases, with 13 bases separating them. The CDR3 consists of 13 residues. CDR1 is SNHLY, CDR2 FYNNEI, per germline. The CDR3 is CASSGRGESGYTF. In DNA, the CDR3 is TGTGCCAGCAGTGGAAGGGGGGAAAGTGGCTACACCTTC.

This clonotype was counted at least ten times. The V gene is TRBV28, the J gene TRBJ2-1; 10 bases line up with TRBD2. In germline, CDR1 is MDHEN, CDR2 SYDVKM. This CDR3 is built from 17 residues. The trim removed 4 bases at V and 2 bases at J, leaving 8 bases unmatched. CDR3 coding DNA: TGTGCCAGCAGTTCACCTAGCGGGAGTTCCCCCTACAATGAGCAGTTCTTC. Amino acids: CASSSPSGSSPYNEQFF.

The chain is built from TRBV28 and TRBJ2-1; 9 positions agree with TRBD2. The germline V gene encodes CDR1 MDHEN and CDR2 SYDVKM. CDR3 length: 14 amino acids. V shed 4 bases, J shed 8 bases, and the junction held 6 bases outside the gene matches. The CDR3 region is CASSWGTSSHEQFF. In DNA, the CDR3 is TGTGCCAGCAGTTGGGGGACTAGCTCCCATGAGCAGTTCTTC.

The rearrangement joins TRBV4-1 to TRBJ1-6, with TRBD1 matching over 7 bases. V dropped 2 bases and J dropped 9; count of bases not matched to a gene: 7. The germline V gene has CDR1 MGHRA and CDR2 YSYEKL. The CDR3 covers 15 residues. Here the CDR3 reads CASSQNRGGSSPLHF. The CDR3 DNA is TGCGCCAGCAGCCAAAACAGGGGCGGGAGTTCACCCCTCCACTTT.

The chain employs TRBV11-2 and TRBJ1-2; D remains ambiguous. Trimming pared 6 bases from V and 3 bases from J, leaving 17 bases between. Germline V lookup: CDR1 SGHAT, CDR2 FQNNGV. The CDR3 extends over 15 amino acids. In nucleotides, the CDR3 is TGTGCCAGCAGTCCCCCGGGAGTAACCCACTATGGCTACACCTTC. It translates to CASSPPGVTHYGYTF.

There are a few counts of this clonotype. The chain employs TRBV12-5 and TRBJ2-1; D might be TRBD2 (5 bases). This CDR3 has 14 amino acids. Germline CDR1 reads LGHNT; CDR2 reads FRNRAP. The V end was cut by 1 base, the J end by 8 bases, with 12 bases between. The CDR3 DNA follows: TGTGCTAGTGGTTTGGCGGGAATTTTGGATGAGCAGTTCTTC. It is translated as CASGLAGILDEQFF.

The count of this clonotype is one. The chain links TRBV4-1 to TRBJ2-1; 10 bases are a match to TRBD2. Germline CDR1 and CDR2: MGHRA and YSYEKL. The CDR3 is made up of 16 amino acids. V trimming: 2 bases; J trimming: 5 bases; junction bases outside the gene matches: 6. This CDR3 reads CASSQHRLAGDNEQFF. Here the CDR3 DNA reads TGCGCCAGCAGCCAACATCGACTAGCGGGCGACAATGAGCAGTTCTTC.

This clonotype was seen repeatedly, ten times or more. The rearrangement joins TRBV20-1 to TRBJ2-4; 9 positions agree with TRBD2. V lost 1 base and J lost 3; bases outside the gene matches: 13. CDR3 length equals 18 residues. Germline CDR1 and CDR2: DFQATT and SNEGSKA (reference sequence). CDR3 in amino acids: CSARVEVAGATGKNIQYF. The CDR3 region has the DNA TGCAGTGCTAGAGTAGAGGTAGCGGGAGCCACTGGCAAAAACATTCAGTACTTC.